These T cell receptor beta chains were read from a single sample in a study of shared clonotypes between healthy human individuals. The method was immunoSEQ multiplex PCR; TCRdb's version includes in-frame clones alone and lacks a portion of them. The data show approximately 2,200,000 clones, 90% to 95% seen once. Sequencing input: naive CD8+ T cells from PBMCs. The receptor set was obtained from a young man in good health. Some clones in this sample may be carry-over from other donors' samples. Each CDR3 is given with its conserved first and last residue. The order of the fields is clone size, J gene, D gene, V gene, CDR3 DNA, CDR3 protein. A D gene is named only where the DNA matches it firmly. The size of a clone is reported for some rows only, either as once, few or many, or as a class for expanded clones.

abundance: NA
j_gene: TRBJ2-7
d_gene: NA
v_gene: TRBV14
CDR3nt: TGTGCCAGCAGCCAAGTTGGAGGGGGCAACGAGCAGTACTTC
CDR3aa: CASSQVGGGNEQYF

abundance: once
j_gene: TRBJ2-1
d_gene: TRBD2
v_gene: TRBV11-1
CDR3nt: TGTGCCAGCAGCTTAGGTAGCGGGAGCGTCGGGCAGTTCTTC
CDR3aa: CASSLGSGSVGQFF

abundance: once
j_gene: TRBJ2-7
d_gene: NA
v_gene: TRBV27
CDR3nt: TGTGCCAGCAGTTTATATGGGACAAGGAGCTCCTACGAGCAGTACTTC
CDR3aa: CASSLYGTRSSYEQYF

abundance: NA
j_gene: TRBJ1-2
d_gene: NA
v_gene: TRBV9
CDR3nt: TGTGCCAGCAGCGTTGGGACATCCAACTATGGCTACACCTTC
CDR3aa: CASSVGTSNYGYTF

abundance: NA
j_gene: TRBJ2-1
d_gene: NA
v_gene: TRBV7-9
CDR3nt: TGTGCCAGCAGCCCCCGTAGGGGAGACGTAAATGAGCAGTTCTTC
CDR3aa: CASSPRRGDVNEQFF

abundance: NA
j_gene: TRBJ1-5
d_gene: NA
v_gene: TRBV15
CDR3nt: TGTGCCACCAGCCCCTCGGGACGGAATCAGCCCCAGCATTTT
CDR3aa: CATSPSGRNQPQHF

abundance: NA
j_gene: TRBJ2-2
d_gene: TRBD2
v_gene: TRBV7-3
CDR3nt: TGTGCCAGCAGCCTCCTAGCGGGGGGCACCGGGGAGCTGTTTTTT
CDR3aa: CASSLLAGGTGELFF

abundance: NA
j_gene: TRBJ2-2
d_gene: TRBD1
v_gene: TRBV7-2
CDR3nt: TGTGCCAGCAGCGAGAGGACAGGATACACCGGGGAGCTGTTTTTT
CDR3aa: CASSERTGYTGELFF

abundance: NA
j_gene: TRBJ2-1
d_gene: NA
v_gene: TRBV29-1
CDR3nt: TGCAGCGGGATCCGACGGACCTACAATGAGCAGTTCTTC
CDR3aa: CSGIRRTYNEQFF

abundance: NA
j_gene: TRBJ2-3
d_gene: TRBD2
v_gene: TRBV4-1
CDR3nt: TGCGCCAGCAGCCAAGATGGGACTAGCGGGGAGTATGGTACGCAGTATTTT
CDR3aa: CASSQDGTSGEYGTQYF

abundance: NA
j_gene: TRBJ2-5
d_gene: TRBD1
v_gene: TRBV13
CDR3nt: TGTGCCAGCAGCTTATGGGGACAGGGGGAAGAGACCCAGTACTTC
CDR3aa: CASSLWGQGEETQYF

abundance: NA
j_gene: TRBJ1-1
d_gene: NA
v_gene: TRBV6-1
CDR3nt: TGTGCCAGCAGTGAGGGGGGGTGGCCAGGGAGGTCTGAAGCTTTCTTT
CDR3aa: CASSEGGWPGRSEAFF

abundance: NA
j_gene: TRBJ2-2
d_gene: NA
v_gene: TRBV4-1
CDR3nt: TGCGCCAGCAGCCAAAGAGGAGGCACGAACACCGGGGAGCTGTTTTTT
CDR3aa: CASSQRGGTNTGELFF

abundance: NA
j_gene: TRBJ2-3
d_gene: TRBD2
v_gene: TRBV7-8
CDR3nt: TGTGCCAGCAGAGGACTAGCGAGTAGCACAGATACGCAGTATTTT
CDR3aa: CASRGLASSTDTQYF

abundance: NA
j_gene: TRBJ2-7
d_gene: TRBD1
v_gene: TRBV10-3
CDR3nt: TGTGCCACCATCGGACAGGGGAGCGAGCAGTACTTC
CDR3aa: CATIGQGSEQYF

abundance: NA
j_gene: TRBJ1-2
d_gene: NA
v_gene: TRBV29-1
CDR3nt: TGCAGCGTTGATGAACAGGTGAATTATAATGGCTATGGCTACACCTTC
CDR3aa: CSVDEQVNYNGYGYTF

abundance: NA
j_gene: TRBJ2-7
d_gene: TRBD1
v_gene: TRBV7-6
CDR3nt: TGTGCCAGCAGCTTAGCCAGGGGGCCCTACGAGCAGTACTTC
CDR3aa: CASSLARGPYEQYF

abundance: NA
j_gene: TRBJ1-2
d_gene: TRBD1
v_gene: TRBV15
CDR3nt: TGTGCCACCGCTTCCGACAGGGGACATGGCTACACCTTC
CDR3aa: CATASDRGHGYTF

abundance: NA
j_gene: TRBJ2-1
d_gene: TRBD2
v_gene: TRBV19
CDR3nt: TGTGCCAGTACCATTAGCGGGAGCTCCTACAATGAGCAGTTCTTC
CDR3aa: CASTISGSSYNEQFF

abundance: once
j_gene: TRBJ2-1
d_gene: TRBD2
v_gene: TRBV7-8
CDR3nt: TGTGCCAGCAGCTTTTTCGGTAGCGGGACATACAATGAGCAGTTCTTC
CDR3aa: CASSFFGSGTYNEQFF

abundance: NA
j_gene: TRBJ1-1
d_gene: NA
v_gene: TRBV21-1
CDR3nt: TGTGCCAGCAGCCCTCGGACAGGAGAAAGTTCTGAAGCTTTCTTT
CDR3aa: CASSPRTGESSEAFF

abundance: NA
j_gene: TRBJ2-3
d_gene: NA
v_gene: TRBV19
CDR3nt: TGTGCCAGTAGCCCGACAGAGATCGTTTACACAGATACGCAGTATTTT
CDR3aa: CASSPTEIVYTDTQYF

abundance: NA
j_gene: TRBJ2-7
d_gene: TRBD2
v_gene: TRBV11-2
CDR3nt: TGTGCCAGCAGCTCCTGGACTAGCGGGCCGAGTTCCTTATACGAGCAGTACTTC
CDR3aa: CASSSWTSGPSSLYEQYF

abundance: once
j_gene: TRBJ2-1
d_gene: TRBD2
v_gene: TRBV6-1
CDR3nt: TGTGCCAGCAGTATGAGCGGGAGCTCCTACAATGAGCAGTTCTTC
CDR3aa: CASSMSGSSYNEQFF

abundance: once
j_gene: TRBJ1-1
d_gene: TRBD1
v_gene: TRBV29-1
CDR3nt: TGCAGCGCCAGGGGACAGTCCCTGAACACTGAAGCTTTCTTT
CDR3aa: CSARGQSLNTEAFF

abundance: once
j_gene: TRBJ2-5
d_gene: TRBD2
v_gene: TRBV7-9
CDR3nt: TGTGCCAGCGGGACTAGCGGGAATCAAGAGACCCAGTACTTC
CDR3aa: CASGTSGNQETQYF

abundance: once
j_gene: TRBJ2-7
d_gene: NA
v_gene: TRBV4-1
CDR3nt: TGCGCCAGCAGCCAAGGGACAGTCAGATGGTACGAGCAGTACTTC
CDR3aa: CASSQGTVRWYEQYF

abundance: NA
j_gene: TRBJ1-5
d_gene: NA
v_gene: TRBV5-8
CDR3nt: TGTGCCAGCAGCTTGATACGGGACGGGCCTAAGGGACAGCCCCAGCATTTT
CDR3aa: CASSLIRDGPKGQPQHF

abundance: NA
j_gene: TRBJ2-2
d_gene: NA
v_gene: TRBV6-7
CDR3nt: TGTGCCAGCAGTTACGTCCTAAGACAGTTTATCGTACCCACGAACACCGGGGAGCTGTTTTTT
CDR3aa: CASSYVLRQFIVPTNTGELFF

abundance: once
j_gene: TRBJ1-2
d_gene: NA
v_gene: TRBV25-1
CDR3nt: TGTGCCAGCAGTGAAACCCATTCTACAGGGTATGGCTACACCTTC
CDR3aa: CASSETHSTGYGYTF

abundance: NA
j_gene: TRBJ1-2
d_gene: NA
v_gene: TRBV27
CDR3nt: TGTGCCAGCAGTTTCGGCAGTACCTATGGCTACACCTTC
CDR3aa: CASSFGSTYGYTF

abundance: NA
j_gene: TRBJ2-2
d_gene: TRBD2
v_gene: TRBV28
CDR3nt: TGTGCCAGCAGTTTTTCAGCGGGAGGTTCCGGGGAGCTGTTTTTT
CDR3aa: CASSFSAGGSGELFF

abundance: NA
j_gene: TRBJ1-3
d_gene: NA
v_gene: TRBV9
CDR3nt: TGTGCCAGCAGCGGCCCGAGGACTCAGAGCTCTGGAAACACCATATATTTT
CDR3aa: CASSGPRTQSSGNTIYF

abundance: NA
j_gene: TRBJ2-7
d_gene: TRBD2
v_gene: TRBV28
CDR3nt: TGTGCCAGCAGTTCGACTCGGACTAGCGGGGCACTACACTGGACTTACGAGCAGTACTTC
CDR3aa: CASSSTRTSGALHWTYEQYF

abundance: NA
j_gene: TRBJ2-7
d_gene: NA
v_gene: TRBV4-2
CDR3nt: TGTGCCAGCAGCCCCGGGGATGGCGAATACGAGCAGTACTTC
CDR3aa: CASSPGDGEYEQYF

abundance: NA
j_gene: TRBJ2-2
d_gene: NA
v_gene: TRBV28
CDR3nt: TGTGCCAGCAGTTTAGCGGAAGCGAACACCGGGGAGCTGTTTTTT
CDR3aa: CASSLAEANTGELFF

abundance: NA
j_gene: TRBJ2-7
d_gene: TRBD1
v_gene: TRBV5-4
CDR3nt: TGTGCCAGCAGCGAAATGGACAGGGGGTCCTACGAGCAGTACTTC
CDR3aa: CASSEMDRGSYEQYF

abundance: once
j_gene: TRBJ1-1
d_gene: TRBD1
v_gene: TRBV28
CDR3nt: TGTGCCAGCAGTTTCCCGACAGGGGGGATGAACACTGAAGCTTTCTTT
CDR3aa: CASSFPTGGMNTEAFF

abundance: NA
j_gene: TRBJ1-1
d_gene: TRBD1
v_gene: TRBV6-4
CDR3nt: TGTGCCAGCAAGGACAGGGCGAACACTGAAGCTTTCTTT
CDR3aa: CASKDRANTEAFF

abundance: NA
j_gene: TRBJ2-3
d_gene: NA
v_gene: TRBV13
CDR3nt: TGTGCCAGCTACTCTTGGGGTGGCACAGATACGCAGTATTTT
CDR3aa: CASYSWGGTDTQYF

abundance: NA
j_gene: TRBJ2-1
d_gene: NA
v_gene: TRBV27
CDR3nt: TGTGCCAGCAGGTTCTACCCAGATGAGCAGTTCTTC
CDR3aa: CASRFYPDEQFF

abundance: NA
j_gene: TRBJ2-1
d_gene: TRBD2
v_gene: TRBV18
CDR3nt: TGTGCCAGCTCACCACCGCGACTAGCGGGAGTCTACAATGAGCAGTTCTTC
CDR3aa: CASSPPRLAGVYNEQFF

abundance: NA
j_gene: TRBJ2-7
d_gene: TRBD1
v_gene: TRBV6-6
CDR3nt: TGTGCCACCCTAGGGTGGGACAGGGTCTCGTACGAGCAGTACTTC
CDR3aa: CATLGWDRVSYEQYF

abundance: NA
j_gene: TRBJ2-7
d_gene: NA
v_gene: TRBV7-9
CDR3nt: TGTGCCAGCAGCTTAGGGTTTCCGCCTGAGCAGTACTTC
CDR3aa: CASSLGFPPEQYF

abundance: NA
j_gene: TRBJ1-1
d_gene: NA
v_gene: TRBV5-1
CDR3nt: TGCGCCAGCAGCTTGGGTCAGGGGTCTGAAGCTTTCTTT
CDR3aa: CASSLGQGSEAFF

abundance: NA
j_gene: TRBJ1-4
d_gene: NA
v_gene: TRBV9
CDR3nt: TGTGCCAGCAGCGTAGTTCCAGGGGAAAAACTGTTTTTT
CDR3aa: CASSVVPGEKLFF

abundance: NA
j_gene: TRBJ2-5
d_gene: TRBD2
v_gene: TRBV9
CDR3nt: TGTGCCAGCAGCGTAAGCGGGAGGATCGAAGAGACCCAGTACTTC
CDR3aa: CASSVSGRIEETQYF

abundance: NA
j_gene: TRBJ2-2
d_gene: NA
v_gene: TRBV29-1
CDR3nt: TGCAGCGTCCGACGGGCGAACACCGGGGAGCTGTTTTTT
CDR3aa: CSVRRANTGELFF